This passage covers 21 T cell receptor beta chains from one sample sequenced in a study of a mutant IDH1 vaccine in newly diagnosed glioma. Repertoires were generated with immunoSEQ multiplex PCR, while TCRdb's copy carries only in-frame clones and drops some. The table records 73,000 or so clones, less than 90% of them present only once. Sample time point: week 35, safety follow-up. Each dose of the vaccine consisted of 300 ug of mutant IDH1 20-mer peptide, with topical imiquimod. These receptors' antigens are unknown. Here the sequenced sample was PBMCs, taken from a glioma patient whose treatment included an IDH1 peptide vaccine. The receptors derive from a man aged 18 to 30 with glioma.

The chain uses TRBV7-2 and TRBJ1-1; D remains ambiguous. V lost 5 bases to trimming and J lost 0 bases, with 16 bases between them. Looked up from germline, CDR1 is SGHTA and CDR2 is FQGNSA. CDR3 length equals 16 residues. The CDR3 spells CASSPRPTAMNTEAFF. CDR3 DNA sequence: TGTGCCAGCAGCCCCCGACCCACAGCCATGAACACTGAAGCTTTCTTT.

The chain is built from TRBV7-8 and TRBJ2-7; D remains ambiguous. Deletions cut 6 bases from V and 2 bases from J, with 11 bases between. CDR1 is SGHVS, CDR2 FQNEAQ, per germline. The CDR3 is 13 amino acids. The CDR3 sequence: CASSPGGTYEQYF. The DNA for the CDR3 is TGTGCCAGCAGTCCCGGCGGAACCTACGAGCAGTACTTC.

V and J are TRBV14 and TRBJ2-2; D gene uncertain. With 1 base removed from V and 4 bases from J, the gap between germline ends came to 4 bases. The CDR3 length is 13 residues. CDR1 and CDR2 from the germline V gene are SGHDN and FVKESK. This chain's CDR3 is CASSQVRTGELFF. As DNA, the CDR3 is TGTGCCAGCAGCCAAGTTCGCACCGGGGAGCTGTTTTTT.

This clone was counted between two and nine times. This chain links TRBV5-1 with TRBJ1-1; D perhaps matches TRBD1 (6 bases). The CDR3 has 15 amino acids. Germline V gene sequence: CDR1 SGHRS, CDR2 YFSETQ. V lost 4 bases and J 5 bases, leaving 18 bases between the germline ends. The CDR3 protein is CASSLLWQGRTEAFF. The CDR3 region has the DNA TGCGCCAGCAGCCTGTTGTGGCAGGGGAGAACTGAAGCTTTCTTT.

The chain links TRBV5-5 to TRBJ2-1; 15 nucleotides line up with TRBD2. V dropped 3 bases and J dropped 7; count of bases not matched to a gene: 2. CDR3 size: 15 residues. Germline CDR1 is SGHKS and CDR2 is YYEKEE (reference sequence). This chain's CDR3 is CASSWGLAGGNEQFF. The CDR3 DNA is TGTGCCAGCAGCTGGGGACTAGCGGGGGGTAATGAGCAGTTCTTC.

V usage is TRBV5-1 and J usage is TRBJ2-5; 14 positions match TRBD2. Germline V gene data show CDR1 as SGHRS and CDR2 as YFSETQ. V lost 4 bases, J lost 1 base, and 3 bases stayed unmatched. CDR3 length: 16 amino acids. The CDR3 region is CASSPGTSGGQETQYF. In nucleotides, the CDR3 is TGCGCCAGCAGCCCGGGGACTAGCGGGGGCCAAGAGACCCAGTACTTC.

The chain combines TRBV15 with TRBJ2-6; a possible D gene is TRBD2 (6 bases). This CDR3 has 18 residues. The V gene's germline CDR1 is LNHNV and CDR2 YYDKDF (reference sequence). V lost 3 bases, J lost 0 bases, and 15 bases lay in between. CDR3 in DNA: TGTGCCACCAGCAGCGAGTTGGGACTTGACTCTGGGGCCAACGTCCTGACTTTC. Amino acids: CATSSELGLDSGANVLTF.

V gene TRBV4-1 combines with J gene TRBJ1-2; D unresolved. CDR3 size: 15 residues. Germline V gives CDR1 MGHRA, CDR2 YSYEKL. Trimming pared 4 bases from V and 9 bases from J, leaving 21 bases between. The CDR3 DNA follows: TGCGCCAGCAGCCCACCCAGCGCCAGAGGTCTGAGCTACACCTTC. Translated: CASSPPSARGLSYTF.

The V call is TRBV2, the J call TRBJ1-2, with a possible D match to TRBD1 (5 bases). Germline V CDR1 and CDR2: SNHLY, FYNNEI. This CDR3 comprises 13 residues. V was pared by 4 bases and J by 3 bases, with 9 bases between. The CDR3 spells CASSAQVYYGYTF. In DNA form, the CDR3 reads TGTGCCAGCAGTGCACAGGTTTACTATGGCTACACCTTC.

V gene TRBV2 combines with J gene TRBJ1-1, with 7 bases aligning to TRBD1. Germline lookup yields CDR1 SNHLY and CDR2 FYNNEI. The V gene end was trimmed by 6 bases and the J gene end by 3 bases; junction bases not matched to a gene: 10. CDR3 length: 15 amino acids. CDR3 sequence: CASRRVTGVDTEAFF. CDR3 coding DNA: TGTGCCAGCAGACGGGTAACAGGGGTCGACACTGAAGCTTTCTTT.

This rearrangement joins TRBV5-1 to TRBJ1-5, with D hard to call. The V gene's germline CDR1 is SGHRS and CDR2 YFSETQ. Trimming pared 2 bases from V and 2 bases from J, leaving 5 bases between. CDR3 size: 13 residues. The CDR3 DNA is TGCGCCAGCAGCTTCAAGGGCAATCAGCCCCAGCATTTT. Translating it yields CASSFKGNQPQHF.

The chain recombines TRBV19 with TRBJ2-7; 8 nucleotides agree with TRBD2. The CDR3 totals 16 residues. The germline V gene encodes CDR1 LNHDA and CDR2 SQIVND (reference sequence). V gave up 8 bases and J gave up 4 bases; unmatched junction bases: 16. The CDR3: CASSYAARGGRYEQYF. The CDR3 nucleotides read TGTGCCAGTTCCTATGCTGCCCGGGGGGGCCGGTACGAGCAGTACTTC.

The chain joins TRBV19 to TRBJ2-1, with D possibly being TRBD1 (6 bases). The germline gives CDR1 LNHDA, CDR2 SQIVND (reference sequence). The CDR3 has 14 residues. V lost 3 bases and J 8 bases, leaving 14 bases between the germline ends. The CDR3 loop is CASSMGFKGDEQFF. The CDR3, as DNA: TGTGCCAGTAGTATGGGATTTAAGGGGGATGAGCAGTTCTTC.

This clone was counted a single time. The V and J genes are TRBV27 and TRBJ2-1, with 7 bases identical to TRBD2. This CDR3 is 15 amino acids long. Germline lookup yields CDR1 MNHEY and CDR2 SMNVEV (reference sequence). J gave up 2 bases and V 7 bases, and 8 bases lay outside the gene matches. The CDR3 DNA reads TGTGCCAGCAATCTACTAGCGCTTCCCTACAATGAGCAGTTCTTC. Encoded protein: CASNLLALPYNEQFF.

Concerning this clone: Other DNA sequences of this sample code for an identical CDR3. The gene calls are TRBV6-5 and TRBJ1-1; tentative D call: TRBD1 (5 bases). The V end was cut by 6 bases, the J end by 9 bases, with 14 bases between. The CDR3 has 12 residues. CDR1 is MNHEY and CDR2 is SVGAGI in the germline V gene. CDR3 region: CASRHIDSKAFF. DNA of the CDR3: TGTGCCAGCAGGCACATCGACAGTAAAGCTTTCTTT.

This chain joins TRBV9 and TRBJ1-4, with TRBD1 matching 8 bases. CDR1 is SGDLS and CDR2 is YYNGEE in the germline V gene. The CDR3 covers 15 residues. The junction had 3 bases not matched to a gene; V was cut back by 1 base and J by 4 bases. The CDR3 loop reads CASSVRGQVNEKLFF. CDR3 nucleotide sequence: TGTGCCAGCAGCGTACGGGGACAGGTTAATGAAAAACTGTTTTTT.

The chain uses TRBV2 and TRBJ1-2, with a possible D match to TRBD1 (5 bases). The germline V and J ends were trimmed by 6 bases and 2 bases, with 7 bases remaining between them. Germline V CDR1 and CDR2: SNHLY, FYNNEI. This CDR3 comprises 12 residues. Here the CDR3 reads CASRGDNYGYTF. The CDR3 coding sequence is TGTGCCAGCAGGGGGGACAACTATGGCTACACCTTC. Using reference TRBV2 and TRBJ1-2 for the parts outside the CDR3, the full variable domain is EPEVTQTPSHQVTQMGQEVILRCVPISNHLYFYWYRQILGQKVEFLVSFYNNEISEKSEIFDDQFSVERPDGSNFTLKIRSTKLEDSAMYFCASRGDNYGYTFGSGTRLTVV.

This clone was observed once. The genes are TRBV4-2 and TRBJ1-1; 7 nucleotides line up with TRBD1. The J segment lost 2 bases and the V segment lost 4 bases, leaving 7 bases of the junction unmatched. CDR1 and CDR2 from the germline V gene are LGHNA and YNFKEQ. The CDR3 covers 15 residues. In DNA, the CDR3 is TGTGCCAGCAGCCGCCAACGGACAGGTAACACTGAAGCTTTCTTT. Amino acid sequence: CASSRQRTGNTEAFF.

The chain uses TRBV7-9 and TRBJ2-1; weak D call: TRBD1 (6 bases). The length of the CDR3 is 13 residues. Germline V gives CDR1 SEHNR, CDR2 FQNEAQ (reference sequence). V was clipped by 1 base and J by 10 bases, with 11 bases between them. DNA for the CDR3: TGTGCCAGCAGCTTAGTCCCAGGGGCCGAGCAGTTCTTC. Residues: CASSLVPGAEQFF.

Here the CDR3 DNA reads TGTGCCAGTAGTATAGGGACAGAGCCATCCTACGAGCAGTACTTC. Its protein is CASSIGTEPSYEQYF. The chain recombines TRBV19 with TRBJ2-7; the D gene is possibly TRBD1 (6 bases). The CDR3 totals 15 residues. The V and J ends lost 1 base and 1 base respectively, with 11 bases between them. The germline V gene has CDR1 LNHDA and CDR2 SQIVND (reference sequence).

The DNA of the CDR3 is TGTGCCAGCAGCTCCGAGACTGAAGCTTTCTTT. It encodes CASSSETEAFF. The chain uses TRBV11-2 and TRBJ1-1; D is uncertain. Trimming left V 4 bases short and J 5 bases short, with 5 bases between. In germline, CDR1 is SGHAT, CDR2 FQNNGV. This CDR3 has 11 residues.